Sequencing of this TCR beta chain was carried out in a study of response to subunit inactivated influenza vaccine (dated by TCRdb to the late 2010s). Study-wide context: Deep quantitative profiling of the T cell receptor repertoire was used in the study to follow responses to a trivalent subunit inactivated influenza vaccine.

Study-level results and caveats: According to the authors, only a limited number of new T cells may be recruited by each seasonal influenza vaccination.

Library preparation used RT-PCR. Sequencing was performed on an Illumina HiSeq 2500. TCRdb passed the public sequencing reads through fastp at Q25 and MiXCR, retaining productive beta sequences. Entries that share a CDR3 protein sequence are merged under the most common genes and DNA. The sample data list about 700,000 distinct CDR3 sequences, and roughly 14% of these were observed just once. 11% of the sample goes to the ten largest clones. Trimming costs V 4 bases and J 7 bases, and their ends lie 20 bases apart. CDR1 and CDR2 are drawn from the germline V gene: LGHNA, YSLEER. Measured from the cysteine to the phenylalanine, the CDR3 is 16 residues long. Only the CDR3 region is kept as DNA, spanning 48 bases read in frame from base 1. This clonotype was seen only a few times. Its antigen has not been determined. It has no much larger one-base neighbor in the sample; base qualities were not kept.

The sequencing used PBMCs from blood, collected 12 days after vaccination. This receptor chain uses TRBV4-3 and TRBJ2-1; TRBD2 is a possible D gene, resting on 6 matching bases. The source of this sequence is a man aged 45-65 years who received an inactivated influenza vaccine. Donor details come from another sample of the same person, matched by shared clones. This receptor carries the CDR3 CASSLGVADLGNEQFF. The DNA is as follows: TGCGCCAGCAGCCTAGGAGTAGCGGACTTGGGGAATGAGCAGTTCTTC.